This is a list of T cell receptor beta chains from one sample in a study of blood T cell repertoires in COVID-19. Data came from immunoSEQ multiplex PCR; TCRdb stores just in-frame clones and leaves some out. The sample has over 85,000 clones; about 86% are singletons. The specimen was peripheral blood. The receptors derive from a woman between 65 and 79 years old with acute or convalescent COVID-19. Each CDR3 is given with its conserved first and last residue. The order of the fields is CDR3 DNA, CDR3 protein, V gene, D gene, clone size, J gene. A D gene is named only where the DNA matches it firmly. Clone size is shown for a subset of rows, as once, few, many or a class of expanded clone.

TGTGCCAGTAGTATAGGGGCACACCCCAATGGGCCCCAGCATTTT	CASSIGAHPNGPQHF	TRBV19	-	-	TRBJ1-5
TGTGCCAGCAGTATAGCGGCTAGCACAGATACGCAGTATTTT	CASSIAASTDTQYF	TRBV6-1	-	few	TRBJ2-3
TGTGCCAGCAGTGACTCTGCGGGAAGCACAGATACGCAGTATTTT	CASSDSAGSTDTQYF	TRBV6-4	-	-	TRBJ2-3
TGCGCCAGCAGCTCCAATCCACGGGCGGGGAACACCGGGGAGCTGTTTTTT	CASSSNPRAGNTGELFF	TRBV5-1	-	-	TRBJ2-2
TGCGCCAGCAGCCAAGATCCCGGACAGAACTATGGCTACACCTTC	CASSQDPGQNYGYTF	TRBV4-1	-	-	TRBJ1-2
TGCGCCAGCAGCTTGGAACTAGCGGGAGGCAATGAGCAGTTCTTC	CASSLELAGGNEQFF	TRBV5-1	TRBD2	-	TRBJ2-1
TGTGCCACCAGCAGCCAGACAGAGTATAACACAGATACGCAGTATTTT	CATSSQTEYNTDTQYF	TRBV15	-	-	TRBJ2-3
TGCGCCAGCAGCCACGTTCAGGTGCCGAAGACCCAGTACTTC	CASSHVQVPKTQYF	TRBV4-1	-	-	TRBJ2-5
TGTGCCAGCCAACGGGTCTCCGGCACTGAAGCTTTCTTT	CASQRVSGTEAFF	TRBV7-9	-	once	TRBJ1-1
TGTGCCAGCAGCATTCTAGAGACAGATACGCAGTATTTT	CASSILETDTQYF	TRBV5-8	-	-	TRBJ2-3
TGTGCCAGCAGCCGCCCATCCCGGGCTAGCGGTCAAGAGACCCAGTACTTC	CASSRPSRASGQETQYF	TRBV11-2	TRBD2	-	TRBJ2-5
TGTGCCACCCCTCGACAGGGGCCTACCTACGAGCAGTACTTC	CATPRQGPTYEQYF	TRBV24-1	TRBD1	-	TRBJ2-7
TGTGCCAGCAGTTCGGGGAGCGGACTTAGGACCGGGGAGCTGTTTTTT	CASSSGSGLRTGELFF	TRBV6-5	-	-	TRBJ2-2
TGTGCCAGCAGTTTATTTGGAGGTGATAGCAATCAGCCCCAGCATTTT	CASSLFGGDSNQPQHF	TRBV28	-	-	TRBJ1-5
TGTGCCAGCAGCGCCCGGGACGGGAGTTCCTACGAGCAGTACTTC	CASSARDGSSYEQYF	TRBV27	-	-	TRBJ2-7
TGTGCCAGCAGTTACCGAGCGGGAGTCGACGAGCAGTACTTC	CASSYRAGVDEQYF	TRBV6-5	TRBD2	once	TRBJ2-7
TGTGCCAGCCAACAGGGATCTTATCCCCTCCACTTT	CASQQGSYPLHF	TRBV7-9	-	-	TRBJ1-6
TGTGCCAGCAGCTTCAGGGGGCCGACTGGCACTGAAGCTTTCTTT	CASSFRGPTGTEAFF	TRBV11-2	TRBD1	-	TRBJ1-1
TGTGCCAGCTCACCCCTAATGGGGGGGCCTTACAATGAGCAGTTCTTC	CASSPLMGGPYNEQFF	TRBV18	-	once	TRBJ2-1
TGTGCCAGCAGCCATCCGGGACAGAACTACAATGAGCAGTTCTTC	CASSHPGQNYNEQFF	TRBV5-4	TRBD1	-	TRBJ2-1
TGCGCCACCCGGGGGGCAACCGCTAACTATGGCTACACCTTC	CATRGATANYGYTF	TRBV10-2	-	-	TRBJ1-2
TGCAGTGCTAGTTTGGGCGTCGGACAGGGGGCGTATGGCTACACCTTC	CSASLGVGQGAYGYTF	TRBV20-1	TRBD1	-	TRBJ1-2
TGTGCCAGCAGCCGGACTAGCGGGAGGGAATTGTACAATGAGCAGTTCTTC	CASSRTSGRELYNEQFF	TRBV28	TRBD2	once	TRBJ2-1
TGCGCCAGCAGCTTGGGTAGGGGACAAGAGACCCAGTACTTC	CASSLGRGQETQYF	TRBV5-1	-	-	TRBJ2-5
TGTGCCAGCAGCCCTCTCCCTGTGTATGGCTACACCTTC	CASSPLPVYGYTF	TRBV27	-	-	TRBJ1-2
TGTGCCAGCAGCCCGACTAGCCGAACGAGCTCCTACAATGAGCAGTTCTTC	CASSPTSRTSSYNEQFF	TRBV7-9	TRBD2	-	TRBJ2-1
TGTGCCTCCACACTAGCGGGAGTTAATGGGGAGCTGTTTTTT	CASTLAGVNGELFF	TRBV3-1/TRBV3-2	TRBD2	-	TRBJ2-2
TGTGCCAGCAGCGCCCCAGGACAGGGTCGGGCTTTCTTT	CASSAPGQGRAFF	TRBV9	TRBD1	-	TRBJ1-1
TGTGCCAGCAGCTTAGAAGGGACAGGGGGCTACGAGCAGTACTTC	CASSLEGTGGYEQYF	TRBV13	TRBD1	-	TRBJ2-7
TGTGCCAGCAGCTTAGCCGTAGTGATCGGCACAGATACGCAGTATTTT	CASSLAVVIGTDTQYF	TRBV11-2	-	-	TRBJ2-3
TGTGCCAGCAGTGAAAATACAGGTGCCTACGAGCAGTACTTC	CASSENTGAYEQYF	TRBV6-1	-	-	TRBJ2-7
TGTGCCAGCAGCTTAGGACCTCCGGGGGGGGCGGGTAATCAGCCCCAGCATTTT	CASSLGPPGGAGNQPQHF	TRBV7-6	-	-	TRBJ1-5
TGTGCCAGCACTCGGACAACGGCCTACGAGCAGTACTTC	CASTRTTAYEQYF	TRBV2	-	-	TRBJ2-7
TGTGCCATCAATGATTGGCTCATGAACACCGGGGAGCTGTTTTTT	CAINDWLMNTGELFF	TRBV10-3	-	-	TRBJ2-2
TGTGCCAGCAGCCAAGTATTTCCCGGGGAGCTGTTTTTT	CASSQVFPGELFF	TRBV3-1/TRBV3-2	-	-	TRBJ2-2
TGTGCCAGCAGCTTGATATTAGCTCGTGGCAATGAGCAGTTCTTC	CASSLILARGNEQFF	TRBV5-5	-	-	TRBJ2-1
TGTGCCAGCAACTTAGCGGGAGTCGGAGAGACCCAGTACTTC	CASNLAGVGETQYF	TRBV2	TRBD2	-	TRBJ2-5
TGTGCCAGCTCTGACGGCAGGGCTTACCAGCCCCAGCATTTT	CASSDGRAYQPQHF	TRBV6-5	-	few	TRBJ1-5
TGTGCCAGCAGCGTGACTAGCGGGGGATACAATGAGCAGTTCTTC	CASSVTSGGYNEQFF	TRBV9	TRBD2	-	TRBJ2-1
TGTGCCAGTAGTTCAACAGGGGGCACTGAAGCTTTCTTT	CASSSTGGTEAFF	TRBV19	TRBD1	-	TRBJ1-1
TGTGCCAGCAGTTTATTTGGGACAGGGATAGGATTTAACTATGGCTACACCTTC	CASSLFGTGIGFNYGYTF	TRBV27	TRBD1	-	TRBJ1-2
TGTGCCAGCAGCCCCCAGGGGTCTGGCTACACCTTC	CASSPQGSGYTF	TRBV9	-	-	TRBJ1-2
TGCGCCAGCAGCCAAGCGGGAACCTACGAGCAGTACTTC	CASSQAGTYEQYF	TRBV4-1	-	-	TRBJ2-7